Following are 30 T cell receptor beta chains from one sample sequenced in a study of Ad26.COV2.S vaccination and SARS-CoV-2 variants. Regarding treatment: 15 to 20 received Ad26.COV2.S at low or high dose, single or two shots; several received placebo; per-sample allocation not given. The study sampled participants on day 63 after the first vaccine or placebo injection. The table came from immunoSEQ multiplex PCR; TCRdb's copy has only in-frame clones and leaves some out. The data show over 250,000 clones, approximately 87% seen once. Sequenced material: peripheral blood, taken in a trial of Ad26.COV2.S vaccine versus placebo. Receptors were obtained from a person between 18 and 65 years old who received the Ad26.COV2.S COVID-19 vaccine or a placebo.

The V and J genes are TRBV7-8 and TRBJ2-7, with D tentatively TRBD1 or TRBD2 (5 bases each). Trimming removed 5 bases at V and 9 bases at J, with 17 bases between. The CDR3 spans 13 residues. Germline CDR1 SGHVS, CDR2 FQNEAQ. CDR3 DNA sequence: TGTGCCAGCAGCCCAGGGACGGCCGCATCGCAGTACTTC. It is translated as CASSPGTAASQYF.

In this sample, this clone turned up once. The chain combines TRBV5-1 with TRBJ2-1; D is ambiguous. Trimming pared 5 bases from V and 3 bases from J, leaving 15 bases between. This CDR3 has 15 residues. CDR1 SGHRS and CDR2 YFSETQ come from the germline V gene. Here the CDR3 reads CASRPDSAIYNEQFF. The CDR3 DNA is TGCGCCAGCAGACCCGACTCCGCCATCTACAATGAGCAGTTCTTC.

CDR3 sequence (DNA): TGTGCCTGGAGTACACAGGGGGCAACTAATGAAAAACTGTTTTTT. Amino acids: CAWSTQGATNEKLFF. V gene TRBV30 combines with J gene TRBJ1-4; 8 bases line up with TRBD1. Trimming cost V 2 bases and J 0 bases; bases outside gene matches: 2. This CDR3 has 15 amino acids. CDR1 and CDR2 (germline): GTSNPN, SVGIG (reference sequence).

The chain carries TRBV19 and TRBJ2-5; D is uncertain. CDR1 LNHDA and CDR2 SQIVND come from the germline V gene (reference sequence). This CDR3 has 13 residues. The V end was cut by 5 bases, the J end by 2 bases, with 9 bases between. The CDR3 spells CASSPAQQETQYF. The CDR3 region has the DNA TGTGCCAGTAGTCCGGCGCAGCAAGAGACCCAGTACTTC.

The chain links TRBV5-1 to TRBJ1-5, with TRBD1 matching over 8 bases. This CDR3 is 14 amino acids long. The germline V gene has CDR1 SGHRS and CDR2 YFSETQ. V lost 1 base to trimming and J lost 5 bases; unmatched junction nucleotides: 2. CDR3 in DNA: TGCGCCAGCAGCTTGTCGACAGGGGATCAGCCCCAGCATTTT. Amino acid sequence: CASSLSTGDQPQHF.

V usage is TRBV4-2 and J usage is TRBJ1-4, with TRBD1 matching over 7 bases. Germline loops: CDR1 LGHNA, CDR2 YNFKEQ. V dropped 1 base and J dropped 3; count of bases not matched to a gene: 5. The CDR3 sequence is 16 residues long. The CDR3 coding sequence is TGTGCCAGCAGCCAAGTAGGAACAGGGGCTAATGAAAAACTGTTTTTT. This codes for CASSQVGTGANEKLFF.

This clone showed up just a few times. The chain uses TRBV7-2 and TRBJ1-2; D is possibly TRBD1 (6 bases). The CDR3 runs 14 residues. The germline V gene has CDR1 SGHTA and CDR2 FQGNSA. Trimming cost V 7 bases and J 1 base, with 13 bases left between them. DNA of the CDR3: TGTGCCAGCAACCCGGGGACATTTAACTATGGCTACACCTTC. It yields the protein CASNPGTFNYGYTF.

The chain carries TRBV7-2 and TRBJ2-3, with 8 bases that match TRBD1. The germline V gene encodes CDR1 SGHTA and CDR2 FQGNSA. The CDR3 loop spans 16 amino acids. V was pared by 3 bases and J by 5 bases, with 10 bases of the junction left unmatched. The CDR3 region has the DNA TGTGCCAGCAGCTTCAGGGACAGGTATTTGGGAGATACGCAGTATTTT. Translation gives CASSFRDRYLGDTQYF.

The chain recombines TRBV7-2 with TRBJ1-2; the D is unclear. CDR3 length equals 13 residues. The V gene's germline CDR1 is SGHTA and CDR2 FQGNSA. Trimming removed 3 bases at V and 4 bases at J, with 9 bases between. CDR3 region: CASSLAHIYGYTF. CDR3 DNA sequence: TGTGCCAGCAGCTTGGCACACATCTATGGCTACACCTTC.

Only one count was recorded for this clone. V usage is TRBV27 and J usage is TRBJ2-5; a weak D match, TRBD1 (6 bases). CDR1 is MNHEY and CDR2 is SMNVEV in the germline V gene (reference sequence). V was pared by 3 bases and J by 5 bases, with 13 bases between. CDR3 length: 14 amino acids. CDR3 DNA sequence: TGTGCCAGCAGTTTTCTGGGGCAGGGGGAGACCCAGTACTTC. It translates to CASSFLGQGETQYF.

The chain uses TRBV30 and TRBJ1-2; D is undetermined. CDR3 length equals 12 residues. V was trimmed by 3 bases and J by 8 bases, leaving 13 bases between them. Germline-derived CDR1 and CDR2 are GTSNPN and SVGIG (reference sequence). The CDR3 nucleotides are TGTGCCTGGAGGGGAAGCCCCGTGGGCTACACCTTC. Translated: CAWRGSPVGYTF.

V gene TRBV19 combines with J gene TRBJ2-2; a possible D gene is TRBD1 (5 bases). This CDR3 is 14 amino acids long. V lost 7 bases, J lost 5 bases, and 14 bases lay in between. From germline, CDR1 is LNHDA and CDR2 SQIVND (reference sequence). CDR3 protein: CASTQGARTGELFF. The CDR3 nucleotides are TGTGCCAGTACCCAGGGTGCTCGGACCGGGGAGCTGTTTTTT.

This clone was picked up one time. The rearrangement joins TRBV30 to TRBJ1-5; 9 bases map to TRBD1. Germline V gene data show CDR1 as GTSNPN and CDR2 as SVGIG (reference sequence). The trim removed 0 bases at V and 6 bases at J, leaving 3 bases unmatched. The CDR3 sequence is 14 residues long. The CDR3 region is CAWSVQGAAQPQHF. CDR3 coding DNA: TGTGCCTGGAGTGTACAGGGGGCGGCTCAGCCCCAGCATTTT.

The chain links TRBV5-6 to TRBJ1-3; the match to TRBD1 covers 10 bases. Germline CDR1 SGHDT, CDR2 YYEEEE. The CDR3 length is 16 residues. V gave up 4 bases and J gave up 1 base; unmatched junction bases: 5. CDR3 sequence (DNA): TGTGCCAGCAGCCCACGGACAGGGGGGTCTGGAAACACCATATATTTT. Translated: CASSPRTGGSGNTIYF.

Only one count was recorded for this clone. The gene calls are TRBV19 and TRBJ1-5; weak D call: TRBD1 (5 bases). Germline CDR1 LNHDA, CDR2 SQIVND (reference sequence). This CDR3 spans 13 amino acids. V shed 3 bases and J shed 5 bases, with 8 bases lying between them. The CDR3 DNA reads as TGTGCCAGTAGTATGTCCAGGGATCAGCCCCAGCATTTT. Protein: CASSMSRDQPQHF.

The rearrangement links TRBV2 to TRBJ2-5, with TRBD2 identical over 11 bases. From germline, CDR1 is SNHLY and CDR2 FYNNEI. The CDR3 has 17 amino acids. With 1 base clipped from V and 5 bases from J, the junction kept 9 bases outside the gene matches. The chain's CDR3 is CASSEGVAGGPQETQYF. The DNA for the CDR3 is TGTGCCAGCAGTGAAGGGGTAGCGGGAGGGCCCCAGGAGACCCAGTACTTC.

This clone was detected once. The CDR3 protein is CASSSPDFQETQYF. The CDR3 DNA reads as TGTGCCAGCAGCTCCCCCGATTTCCAAGAGACCCAGTACTTC. The chain is built from TRBV5-6 and TRBJ2-5; no reliable D call. Per germline, CDR1 SGHDT and CDR2 YYEEEE. Trimming pared 3 bases from V and 1 base from J, leaving 10 bases between. The CDR3 is 14 residues long.

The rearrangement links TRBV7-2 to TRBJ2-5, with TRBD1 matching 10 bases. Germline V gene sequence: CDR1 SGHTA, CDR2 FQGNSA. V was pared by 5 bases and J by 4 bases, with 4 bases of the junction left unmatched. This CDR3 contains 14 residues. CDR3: CASSPGTGAETQYF. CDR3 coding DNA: TGTGCCAGCAGCCCAGGGACAGGGGCAGAGACCCAGTACTTC. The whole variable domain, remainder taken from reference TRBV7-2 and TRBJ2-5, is GAGVSQSPSNKVTEKGKDVELRCDPISGHTALYWYRQSLGQGLEFLIYFQGNSAPDKSGLPSDRFSAERTGGSVSTLTIQRTQQEDSAVYLCASSPGTGAETQYFGPGTRLLVL.

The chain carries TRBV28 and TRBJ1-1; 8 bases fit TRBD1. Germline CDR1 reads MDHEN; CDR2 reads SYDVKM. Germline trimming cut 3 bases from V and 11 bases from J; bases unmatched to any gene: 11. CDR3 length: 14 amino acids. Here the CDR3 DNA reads TGTGCCAGCAGTTTGGGGACAGGCCAGTTAGGGGCTTTCTTT. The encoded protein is CASSLGTGQLGAFF.

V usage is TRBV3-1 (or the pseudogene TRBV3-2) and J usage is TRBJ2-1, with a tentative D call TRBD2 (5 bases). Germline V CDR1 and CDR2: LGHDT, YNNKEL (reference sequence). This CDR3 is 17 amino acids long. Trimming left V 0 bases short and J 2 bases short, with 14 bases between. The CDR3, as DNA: TGTGCCAGCAGCCAAGATGGGTACGGGATCACCTACAATGAGCAGTTCTTC. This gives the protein CASSQDGYGITYNEQFF.

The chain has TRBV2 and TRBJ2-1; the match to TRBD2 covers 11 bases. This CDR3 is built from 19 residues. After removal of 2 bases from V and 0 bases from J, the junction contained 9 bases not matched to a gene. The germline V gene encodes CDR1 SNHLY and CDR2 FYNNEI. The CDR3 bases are TGTGCCAGCAGTGAAAATCGGCCTAGCGGGAGGTACTCCTACAATGAGCAGTTCTTC. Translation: CASSENRPSGRYSYNEQFF.

The CDR3 DNA reads as TGTGCCAGCAGTATGGAGGGCTACGAGCAGTACTTC. Its translation: CASSMEGYEQYF. V is TRBV12-3 or TRBV12-4 and J is TRBJ2-7, with a weak D call TRBD2 (6 bases). The length of the CDR3 is 12 residues. V gave up 5 bases and J gave up 3 bases, with 8 bases separating them.

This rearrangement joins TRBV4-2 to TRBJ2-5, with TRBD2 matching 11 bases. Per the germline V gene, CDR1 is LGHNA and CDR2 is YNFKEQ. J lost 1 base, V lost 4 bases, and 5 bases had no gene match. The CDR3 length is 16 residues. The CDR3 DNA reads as TGTGCCAGCAGCCTCGGGACTAGCGGAGTCCAAGAGACCCAGTACTTC. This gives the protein CASSLGTSGVQETQYF.

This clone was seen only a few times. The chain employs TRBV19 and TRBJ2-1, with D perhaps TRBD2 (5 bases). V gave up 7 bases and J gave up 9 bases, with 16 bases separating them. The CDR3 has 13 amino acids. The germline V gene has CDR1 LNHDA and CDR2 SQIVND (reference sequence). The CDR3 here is CASKRGPPFEQFF. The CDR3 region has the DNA TGTGCCAGTAAGAGAGGGCCCCCGTTTGAGCAGTTCTTC.

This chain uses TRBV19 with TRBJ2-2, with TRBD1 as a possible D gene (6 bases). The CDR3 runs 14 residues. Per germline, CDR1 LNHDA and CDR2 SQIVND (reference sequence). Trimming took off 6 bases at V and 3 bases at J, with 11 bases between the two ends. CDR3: CASRPQGYTGELFF. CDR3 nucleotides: TGTGCCAGTAGACCACAGGGTTACACCGGGGAGCTGTTTTTT.

CDR3 sequence: CASSDSPYGQGVDTQYF. DNA of the CDR3: TGTGCCAGCAGCGATTCCCCCTACGGACAGGGGGTAGATACGCAGTATTTT. The chain recombines TRBV9 with TRBJ2-3; 10 nucleotides agree with TRBD1. The CDR3 totals 17 residues. V lost 3 bases, J lost 5 bases, and 12 bases stayed unmatched. Germline V CDR1 and CDR2: SGDLS, YYNGEE.

CDR3 sequence: CASSIENRDNSPLHF. The CDR3 nucleotides read TGTGCCAGTAGTATAGAGAACAGAGATAATTCACCCCTCCACTTT. The gene calls are TRBV19 and TRBJ1-6, with no clear D. V shed 0 bases and J shed 5 bases, with 8 bases lying between them. This CDR3 has 15 residues. Germline CDR1 is LNHDA and CDR2 is SQIVND (reference sequence).

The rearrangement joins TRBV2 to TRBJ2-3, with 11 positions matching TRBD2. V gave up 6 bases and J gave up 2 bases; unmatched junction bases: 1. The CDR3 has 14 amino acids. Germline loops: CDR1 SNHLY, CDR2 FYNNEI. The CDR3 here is CASRTSGNTDTQYF. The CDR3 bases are TGTGCCAGCAGGACTAGCGGGAACACAGATACGCAGTATTTT.

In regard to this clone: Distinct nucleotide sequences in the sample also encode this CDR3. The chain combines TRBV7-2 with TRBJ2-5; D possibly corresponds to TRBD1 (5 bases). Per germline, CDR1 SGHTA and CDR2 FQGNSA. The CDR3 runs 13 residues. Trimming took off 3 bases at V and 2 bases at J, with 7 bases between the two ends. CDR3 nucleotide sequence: TGTGCCAGCAGCTTTGGGGCACAAGAGACCCAGTACTTC. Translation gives CASSFGAQETQYF. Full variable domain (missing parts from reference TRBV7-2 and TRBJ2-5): GAGVSQSPSNKVTEKGKDVELRCDPISGHTALYWYRQSLGQGLEFLIYFQGNSAPDKSGLPSDRFSAERTGGSVSTLTIQRTQQEDSAVYLCASSFGAQETQYFGPGTRLLVL.

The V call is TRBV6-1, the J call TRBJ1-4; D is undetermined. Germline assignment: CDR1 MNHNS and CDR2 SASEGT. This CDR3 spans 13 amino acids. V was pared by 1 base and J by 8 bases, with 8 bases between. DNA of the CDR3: TGTGCCAGCAGTGAAGTGGGCCAAGAAAAACTGTTTTTT. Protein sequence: CASSEVGQEKLFF.